The 32 T cell receptor beta chains below all came from one sample that was sequenced in a study of T cell repertoires in cytomegalovirus infection. TCRdb analysed the reads with MiXCR anew, one entry per CDR3 protein. The data contain about 300,000 distinct CDR3 sequences, about 23% of them singletons. Material: PBMCs. These receptors were taken from a human donor in good health (CMV status not recorded). Some clones in this sample may be carry-over from other donors' samples.

The chain uses TRBV29-1 and TRBJ2-5, with 7 bases matching TRBD1. The CDR3 extends over 13 amino acids. The germline V gene has CDR1 SQVTM and CDR2 ANQGSEA. V gave up 3 bases and J gave up 3 bases; unmatched junction bases: 4. The CDR3 loop reads CSVERQGEETQYF. CDR3 nucleotide sequence: TGCAGCGTTGAGAGGCAGGGGGAAGAGACCCAGTACTTC.

The rearrangement links TRBV7-6 to TRBJ1-2; no reliable D call. In germline, CDR1 is SGHVS, CDR2 FNYEAQ. The CDR3 runs to 13 residues. Trimming removed 5 bases at V and 8 bases at J, with 15 bases between. The CDR3 nucleotides read TGTGCCAGCAGCCTTGACGCTGTCCTAGGCTACACCTTC. This sequence encodes CASSLDAVLGYTF.

This clonotype was counted only a few times. The V gene is TRBV20-1, the J gene TRBJ2-1, with 10 bases aligning to TRBD2. V gave up 0 bases and J gave up 8 bases; unmatched junction bases: 7. The CDR3 length is 15 residues. Germline lookup yields CDR1 DFQATT and CDR2 SNEGSKA (reference sequence). This chain's CDR3 is CSARDPGLASDEQFF. CDR3 bases: TGCAGTGCTAGAGATCCGGGACTAGCGTCGGATGAGCAGTTCTTC.

The sample holds many counts of this clonotype. The chain links TRBV11-2 to TRBJ2-5; D unresolved. Deletions cut 5 bases from V and 5 bases from J, with 12 bases between. This CDR3 contains 13 residues. The germline CDR1 and CDR2 sequences are SGHAT and FQNNGV. The CDR3 DNA sequence: TGTGCCAGCAGCCCTAAAGGCACGGAGACCCAGTACTTC. This sequence encodes CASSPKGTETQYF.

This chain links TRBV4-3 with TRBJ2-3, with TRBD2 identical over 8 bases. This CDR3 spans 18 amino acids. The germline CDR1 and CDR2 sequences are LGHNA and YSLEER. J lost 4 bases, V lost 1 base, and 13 bases had no gene match. The CDR3 sequence is CASSQGVPAGAWADTQYF. The CDR3 DNA is TGCGCCAGCAGCCAAGGGGTCCCAGCGGGAGCATGGGCAGATACGCAGTATTTT.

The rearrangement joins TRBV28 to TRBJ2-7, with unresolved D. The CDR3 length is 13 residues. Looked up from germline, CDR1 is MDHEN and CDR2 is SYDVKM. Trimming removed 5 bases at V and 4 bases at J, with 12 bases between. As DNA, the CDR3 is TGTGCCAGCAGTCCCGACGACGGATACGAGCAGTACTTC. This encodes CASSPDDGYEQYF.

The chain recombines TRBV30 with TRBJ2-2, with D possibly matching TRBD1 (6 bases). Germline V gene data show CDR1 as GTSNPN and CDR2 as SVGIG (reference sequence). Trimming left V 3 bases short and J 0 bases short, with 8 bases between. The CDR3 is 14 amino acids. CDR3 DNA: TGTGCCTGGAGGGACAGCACGAACACCGGGGAGCTGTTTTTT. This translates into CAWRDSTNTGELFF.

To note about this clonotype: This may arise from a read error, as a much more abundant clone is one base away. This chain connects TRBV7-2 to TRBJ2-1, with 8 bases lining up with TRBD2. Germline CDR1 reads SGHTA; CDR2 reads FQGNSA. The length of the CDR3 is 14 residues. The CDR3 DNA sequence: TGTGCCAGCAAGAGGAGCGGGAGCCACAATGAGCAGTTGTTC. This codes for CASKRSGSHNEQLF.

The chain is built from TRBV2 and TRBJ2-1; TRBD2 matches 11 bases. Trimming removed 6 bases from V and 8 bases from J; junction bases left unmatched: 9. This CDR3 region has 15 residues. The germline V gene has CDR1 SNHLY and CDR2 FYNNEI. CDR3: CASSLSGGGLHEQFF. CDR3 coding DNA: TGTGCCAGCAGCCTTAGCGGGGGGGGCCTCCATGAGCAGTTCTTC.

This sequence joins TRBV28 and TRBJ1-6, with D possibly being TRBD1 (5 bases). Germline-derived CDR1 and CDR2 are MDHEN and SYDVKM. The V end was cut by 5 bases, the J end by 7 bases, with 15 bases between. The CDR3 runs 15 residues. In nucleotides, the CDR3 is TGTGCCAGCAGTACCCCAGGGCCAGGGAATTCACCCCTCCACTTT. Translation gives CASSTPGPGNSPLHF.

The chain links TRBV28 to TRBJ1-2; D might be TRBD1 (6 bases). The V gene's germline CDR1 is MDHEN and CDR2 SYDVKM. V gave up 8 bases and J gave up 7 bases, with 17 bases separating them. The CDR3 totals 13 residues. The CDR3 nucleotides are TGTGCCAGCGTCGGACAGTTGGGGTCTGGCTACACCTTC. Encoded protein: CASVGQLGSGYTF.

This clonotype was seen only a few times. V usage is TRBV4-1 and J usage is TRBJ2-5; 8 bases map to TRBD1. The CDR3 has 15 amino acids. Germline V CDR1 and CDR2: MGHRA, YSYEKL. V lost 5 bases and J lost 2; bases outside the gene matches: 7. CDR3 in DNA: TGCGCCAGCAGCACCGGACAGGGAGGTCAAGAGACCCAGTACTTC. Its protein is CASSTGQGGQETQYF.

At least ten counts were recorded for this clonotype. The CDR3 nucleotides read TGTGCCAGCAGTTTAAAGAGGGGCTGGGGTGAAAAACTGTTTTTT. Its protein is CASSLKRGWGEKLFF. The chain has TRBV12-3 or TRBV12-4 and TRBJ1-4; possibly TRBD1 for D (5 bases). Trimming left V 2 bases short and J 7 bases short, with 14 bases between. CDR3 length: 15 residues.

The genes are TRBV20-1 and TRBJ2-3; TRBD2 agrees at 13 bases. The V segment lost 3 bases and the J segment 3 bases; nucleotides outside the gene matches: 6. The CDR3 covers 16 residues. Germline V CDR1 and CDR2: DFQATT, SNEGSKA (reference sequence). DNA for the CDR3: TGCAGTGCTAGTTGGGTGACTAGCGGGAGGACAGATACGCAGTATTTT. It is translated as CSASWVTSGRTDTQYF.

The CDR3 bases are TGTGCCACCAGCAGAGATCTGGGGACAGGGACCTACGAGCAGTACTTC. Its translation: CATSRDLGTGTYEQYF. J is TRBJ2-7 and V is TRBV15, with 9 bases fitting TRBD1. This CDR3 comprises 16 residues. Germline loops: CDR1 LNHNV, CDR2 YYDKDF (reference sequence). V shed 0 bases, J shed 2 bases, and the junction held 5 bases outside the gene matches.

This clonotype was picked up a small number of times. V gene TRBV6-2 or TRBV6-3 combines with J gene TRBJ2-1; 7 bases agree with TRBD1. This CDR3 is 14 amino acids long. J was trimmed by 10 bases and V by 4 bases; bases with no gene match: 10. CDR1 is MNHEY and CDR2 is SVGEGT in the germline V gene. CDR3 sequence reads: CASSSSSNRGEQFF. The CDR3 DNA sequence: TGTGCCAGCAGTTCCTCTAGCAACAGGGGCGAGCAGTTCTTC.

V gene TRBV6-2 or TRBV6-3 combines with J gene TRBJ1-6; no clear D gene. The CDR3 consists of 13 residues. The germline CDR1 and CDR2 sequences are MNHEY and SVGEGT. Between the trimmed V and J ends, which lost 7 bases and 8 bases, there was a span of 12 bases. CDR3 sequence: CASTDRRDSPLHF. The CDR3, as DNA: TGTGCCAGCACGGATCGTCGGGATTCACCCCTCCACTTT.

The V gene is TRBV28, the J gene TRBJ2-2; D unclear. Germline loops: CDR1 MDHEN, CDR2 SYDVKM. This CDR3 comprises 11 residues. V shed 7 bases and J shed 6 bases, with 6 bases lying between them. The chain's CDR3 is CASIQSGELFF. Written as DNA, the CDR3 is TGTGCCAGCATACAATCCGGGGAGCTGTTTTTT.

At least ten counts were recorded for this clonotype. The chain employs TRBV7-2 and TRBJ2-2; D is undetermined. The CDR3 sequence is 17 residues long. V lost 5 bases and J 0 bases, leaving 16 bases between the germline ends. Per the germline V gene, CDR1 is SGHTA and CDR2 is FQGNSA. Here the CDR3 reads CASSASVQEPNTGELFF. CDR3 bases: TGTGCCAGCAGCGCCTCAGTCCAGGAGCCGAACACCGGGGAGCTGTTTTTT.

The rearrangement uses TRBV6-4 and TRBJ2-2; the D is unclear. V lost 3 bases to trimming and J lost 0 bases, with 8 bases between them. This CDR3 comprises 15 residues. CDR1 is MRHNA, CDR2 SNTAGT, per germline. The CDR3 region is CASSESPANTGELFF. In nucleotides, the CDR3 is TGTGCCAGCAGTGAAAGCCCTGCGAACACCGGGGAGCTGTTTTTT.

This clonotype was counted a few times. This chain joins TRBV11-3 and TRBJ1-1; no definite D call. Germline CDR1 is SGHNT and CDR2 is YENEEA. Trimming took off 5 bases at V and 1 base at J, with 14 bases between the two ends. The CDR3 is made up of 15 amino acids. The CDR3 region is CASSPYVAWNTEAFF. The CDR3 nucleotides are TGTGCCAGCAGCCCGTATGTCGCATGGAACACTGAAGCTTTCTTT.

This clonotype was detected only a few times. The chain recombines TRBV28 with TRBJ2-1; the D is unclear. Trimming cost V 4 bases and J 2 bases, with 15 bases left between them. CDR1 is MDHEN, CDR2 SYDVKM, per germline. The CDR3 totals 16 residues. The CDR3 nucleotides read TGTGCCAGCAGTTCACCCTCTAGAGACCCCTACAATGAGCAGTTCTTC. It yields the protein CASSSPSRDPYNEQFF.

This clonotype was seen at least ten times. The V gene is TRBV19, the J gene TRBJ2-7, with TRBD2 matching 11 bases. The CDR3 extends over 16 amino acids. V shed 3 bases, J shed 4 bases, and the junction held 8 bases outside the gene matches. Looked up from germline, CDR1 is LNHDA and CDR2 is SQIVND (reference sequence). The CDR3 bases are TGTGCCAGTAGTATCGAAACTAGCGGGAGTGGTTACGAGCAGTACTTC. It yields the protein CASSIETSGSGYEQYF.

The chain joins TRBV11-2 to TRBJ2-4; weak D call: TRBD1 (5 bases). Germline V gives CDR1 SGHAT, CDR2 FQNNGV. Deletions cut 3 bases from V and 5 bases from J, with 17 bases between. The CDR3 loop spans 16 amino acids. The CDR3 region is CASSFKGLLGENIQYF. The CDR3 DNA sequence: TGTGCCAGCAGCTTCAAGGGCCTTTTAGGGGAAAACATTCAGTACTTC.

The chain employs TRBV28 and TRBJ2-1; 7 nucleotides align to TRBD2. The CDR3 consists of 17 residues. CDR1 and CDR2 (germline): MDHEN, SYDVKM. The trim removed 3 bases at V and 3 bases at J, leaving 11 bases unmatched. CDR3 DNA sequence: TGTGCCAGCAGTTTTGGGGGGAGGGCCCTACTCTACAATGAGCAGTTCTTC. Its protein product is CASSFGGRALLYNEQFF. Full variable domain (missing parts from reference TRBV28 and TRBJ2-1): DVKVTQSSRYLVKRTGEKVFLECVQDMDHENMFWYRQDPGLGLRLIYFSYDVKMKEKGDIPEGYSVSREKKERFSLILESASTNQTSMYLCASSFGGRALLYNEQFFGPGTRLTVL.

V is TRBV28 and J is TRBJ2-3, with D perhaps matching TRBD2 (6 bases). Per germline, CDR1 MDHEN and CDR2 SYDVKM. This CDR3 has 14 residues. Deletions cut 2 bases from V and 6 bases from J, with 12 bases between. The CDR3 is CASSLRQGLDTQYF. The CDR3 nucleotides are TGTGCCAGCAGTTTAAGGCAGGGACTCGATACGCAGTATTTT. Together with reference TRBV28 and TRBJ2-3, the CDR3 gives the full variable domain: DVKVTQSSRYLVKRTGEKVFLECVQDMDHENMFWYRQDPGLGLRLIYFSYDVKMKEKGDIPEGYSVSREKKERFSLILESASTNQTSMYLCASSLRQGLDTQYFGPGTRLTVL.

The chain uses TRBV7-7 and TRBJ2-5, with TRBD2 matching over 12 bases. The CDR3 totals 16 residues. The V gene end was trimmed by 5 bases and the J gene end by 2 bases; junction bases not matched to a gene: 6. CDR1 is SSHAT, CDR2 FNYEAQ, per germline (reference sequence). The CDR3 reads CASSTTGLAGQETQYF. For the CDR3, the DNA is TGTGCCAGCAGCACAACCGGACTAGCGGGACAAGAGACCCAGTACTTC.

This clonotype was detected only a few times. The chain has TRBV7-2 and TRBJ2-2; maybe TRBD1 (6 bases). This CDR3 has 18 residues. CDR1 and CDR2 from the germline V gene are SGHTA and FQGNSA. The V and J ends lost 1 base and 0 bases respectively, with 15 bases between them. Here the CDR3 DNA reads TGTGCCAGCAGCTTAGATGGCAGGGGCTTCGCGAACACCGGGGAGCTGTTTTTT. Its protein product is CASSLDGRGFANTGELFF.

The chain is built from TRBV29-1 and TRBJ2-1, with a tentative D call TRBD1 (7 bases). CDR3 length: 14 residues. V dropped 7 bases and J dropped 10 bases, with 23 bases sitting between them. Germline values: CDR1 SQVTM, CDR2 ANQGSEA. CDR3 DNA: TGCAGCGCCGAGGGGGCGCGTGGCGGGATGGAGCAGTTCTTC. Residues: CSAEGARGGMEQFF.

The chain combines TRBV20-1 with TRBJ1-1; D is ambiguous. The germline V gene encodes CDR1 DFQATT and CDR2 SNEGSKA (reference sequence). Trimming pared 2 bases from V and 4 bases from J, leaving 8 bases between. The CDR3 has 12 residues. This CDR3 reads CSARYSGTEAFF. Written as DNA, the CDR3 is TGCAGTGCTAGATACTCTGGCACTGAAGCTTTCTTT.

The rearrangement uses TRBV18 and TRBJ2-1, with 12 bases fitting TRBD2. CDR3 length equals 16 residues. V lost 8 bases to trimming and J lost 4 bases; unmatched junction nucleotides: 9. The germline V gene encodes CDR1 KGHSH and CDR2 LQKENI. The CDR3 spells CASGTQTSGGYNEQFF. The CDR3 DNA is TGTGCCAGCGGGACCCAAACTAGCGGGGGGTACAATGAGCAGTTCTTC.

This clonotype appeared many times. The chain joins TRBV7-2 to TRBJ2-7; D remains ambiguous. The CDR3 is 15 amino acids. CDR1 SGHTA and CDR2 FQGNSA come from the germline V gene. V dropped 1 base and J dropped 0 bases, with 10 bases sitting between them. For the CDR3, the DNA is TGTGCCAGCAGCTTAGTTACCGGGCCCTCCTACGAGCAGTACTTC. Its translation: CASSLVTGPSYEQYF.